What follows are 18 T cell receptor beta chains derived from one specimen sequenced in a study of shared T cell receptors in the human thymus. This table comes from immunoSEQ multiplex PCR, and its TCRdb copy is limited to in-frame clones, with some not included. Here the sample spans 600,000 or so clones, about 90% being singletons. These sequences were also reported in another study, on human thymus T cells.

Sequenced: thymocytes. These receptors came from a boy in the first two years of life with a congenital heart defect.

The chain uses TRBV15 and TRBJ2-7; possibly TRBD2 for D (6 bases). Per germline, CDR1 LNHNV and CDR2 YYDKDF (reference sequence). With 8 bases removed from V and 1 base from J, the gap between germline ends came to 18 bases. The CDR3 runs 15 residues. The DNA of the CDR3 is TGTGCCACCCCCAGTGGAGGGTTGGATTCCTACGAGCAGTACTTC. Translated: CATPSGGLDSYEQYF. Supplemented by reference TRBV15 and TRBJ2-7, the full variable domain reads DAMVIQNPRYQVTQFGKPVTLSCSQTLNHNVMYWYQQKSSQAPKLLFHYYDKDFNNEADTPDNFQSRRPNTSFCFLDIRSPGLGDTAMYLCATPSGGLDSYEQYFGPGTRLTVT.

The chain recombines TRBV25-1 with TRBJ2-5; tentative D call: TRBD2 (6 bases). The end of the DNA aligns better with TRBJ2-7, so the J call may be wrong. Germline loops: CDR1 MGHDK, CDR2 SYGVNS. The CDR3 covers 15 residues. CDR3 nucleotide sequence: TGTGCCAGCAGTGAACGCGGACTACACGGCTACGAGCAGTACTTC. This translates into CASSERGLHGYEQYF.

J is TRBJ2-2 and V is TRBV5-8; TRBD1 matches at 10 bases. With 2 bases clipped from V and 5 bases from J, the junction kept 6 bases outside the gene matches. The length of the CDR3 is 16 residues. Per the germline V gene, CDR1 is SGHTS and CDR2 is YDEGEE. The CDR3 sequence: CASSFPGTGVTGELFF. CDR3 DNA: TGTGCCAGCAGCTTTCCCGGGACAGGGGTTACCGGGGAGCTGTTTTTT.

The rearrangement links TRBV28 to TRBJ1-1; TRBD1 is a possible D gene (5 bases). V lost 6 bases to trimming and J lost 2 bases, with 16 bases between them. Germline V lookup: CDR1 MDHEN, CDR2 SYDVKM. The CDR3 is 15 amino acids. In DNA, the CDR3 is TGTGCCAGCAGCACGGGGGGAATGGGAAACACTGAAGCTTTCTTT. Residues: CASSTGGMGNTEAFF.

V is TRBV6-1 and J is TRBJ1-2; 11 bases are shared with TRBD1. The CDR3 consists of 15 residues. Trimming cost V 5 bases and J 4 bases; bases outside gene matches: 6. The germline V gene encodes CDR1 MNHNS and CDR2 SASEGT. In DNA, the CDR3 is TGTGCCAGCAGTACCCGGGACAGGGGGGGCTATGGCTACACCTTC. Residues: CASSTRDRGGYGYTF.

The chain combines TRBV5-1 with TRBJ2-1; 10 bases are shared with TRBD2. The CDR3 spans 16 residues. Germline CDR1 SGHRS, CDR2 YFSETQ. The V segment lost 4 bases and the J segment 4 bases; nucleotides outside the gene matches: 8. In DNA form, the CDR3 reads TGCGCCAGCAGCGTAGAAGCGGGAGGGAAATACAATGAGCAGTTCTTC. It is translated as CASSVEAGGKYNEQFF.

The J gene is TRBJ1-2, the V gene TRBV15; D is possibly TRBD1 (6 bases). The CDR3 is 17 residues long. From germline, CDR1 is LNHNV and CDR2 YYDKDF (reference sequence). Between the trimmed V and J ends, which lost 2 bases and 3 bases, there was a span of 19 bases. CDR3: CATSRLHPGHEDYGYTF. As DNA, the CDR3 is TGTGCCACCAGCAGACTGCACCCGGGACACGAGGACTATGGCTACACCTTC. The whole variable domain, remainder taken from reference TRBV15 and TRBJ1-2, is DAMVIQNPRYQVTQFGKPVTLSCSQTLNHNVMYWYQQKSSQAPKLLFHYYDKDFNNEADTPDNFQSRRPNTSFCFLDIRSPGLGDTAMYLCATSRLHPGHEDYGYTFGSGTRLTVV.

The chain carries TRBV14 and TRBJ2-1; 10 nucleotides align to TRBD2. Trimming at V came to 5 bases and at J to 7 bases, leaving 8 bases not matched to a gene. This CDR3 is built from 15 residues. CDR1 is SGHDN and CDR2 is FVKESK in the germline V gene. CDR3 in amino acids: CASSGIAGGGNEQFF. In nucleotides, the CDR3 is TGTGCCAGCAGCGGAATAGCGGGAGGTGGTAATGAGCAGTTCTTC.

The V and J genes are TRBV5-6 and TRBJ2-5, with D perhaps matching TRBD1 (5 bases). The CDR3 runs to 14 residues. The germline V gene has CDR1 SGHDT and CDR2 YYEEEE. The V gene lost 1 base and the J gene lost 5 bases, with 12 bases spanning the gap. This CDR3 reads CASSLLPKGETQYF. In DNA form, the CDR3 reads TGTGCCAGCAGCTTGCTGCCAAAGGGGGAGACCCAGTACTTC.

This clone turned up a few times. The gene calls are TRBV19 and TRBJ1-5, with TRBD1 matching 9 bases. Germline values: CDR1 LNHDA, CDR2 SQIVND (reference sequence). V lost 3 bases to trimming and J lost 0 bases; unmatched junction nucleotides: 9. The CDR3 runs 18 residues. As DNA, the CDR3 is TGTGCCAGTAGTATCCAAGAACGGACAGGGGATAGCAATCAGCCCCAGCATTTT. It yields the protein CASSIQERTGDSNQPQHF.

This chain connects TRBV7-3 to TRBJ2-6, with TRBD2 as a possible D gene (5 bases). Germline CDR1 reads SGHTA; CDR2 reads FQGTGA. The CDR3 has 15 residues. The V and J ends lost 2 bases and 1 base respectively, with 6 bases between them. In DNA, the CDR3 is TGTGCCAGCAGCTTAGAGGGTTCTGGGGCCAACGTCCTGACTTTC. It codes for CASSLEGSGANVLTF.

The V call is TRBV6-5, the J call TRBJ2-4, with D possibly matching TRBD2 (6 bases). Between the trimmed V and J ends, which lost 5 bases and 4 bases, there was a span of 15 bases. This CDR3 is 15 amino acids long. Germline CDR1 reads MNHEY; CDR2 reads SVGAGI. The CDR3 protein is CASSPGAGSKNIQYF. CDR3 nucleotides: TGTGCCAGCAGTCCCGGTGCGGGGTCAAAAAACATTCAGTACTTC.

This clone was recorded only once. The chain recombines TRBV19 with TRBJ2-7; a possible D gene is TRBD2 (7 bases). V lost 6 bases and J 3 bases, leaving 24 bases between the germline ends. The CDR3 loop spans 17 amino acids. The V gene's germline CDR1 is LNHDA and CDR2 SQIVND (reference sequence). The CDR3 nucleotides are TGTGCCAGTAGCCCGGGTAGAGATGGAGCGGGACACTACGAGCAGTACTTC. Protein sequence: CASSPGRDGAGHYEQYF. Using reference TRBV19 and TRBJ2-7 for the parts outside the CDR3, the full variable domain is DGGITQSPKYLFRKEGQNVTLSCEQNLNHDAMYWYRQDPGQGLRLIYYSQIVNDFQKGDIAEGYSVSREKKESFPLTVTSAQKNPTAFYLCASSPGRDGAGHYEQYFGPGTRLTVT.

The chain couples TRBV12-5 to TRBJ2-7; 15 positions match TRBD2. The CDR3 contains 18 residues. Germline CDR1 is LGHNT and CDR2 is FRNRAP. The J segment lost 5 bases and the V segment lost 6 bases, leaving 14 bases of the junction unmatched. The CDR3 bases are TGTGCTAGTGGGGGCGGACTAGCGGGAGGGCCCCGGAGGGACGAGCAGTACTTC. Its translation is CASGGGLAGGPRRDEQYF.

The chain uses TRBV5-4 and TRBJ2-5; 11 bases match TRBD2. The CDR3 is 18 amino acids. CDR1 and CDR2 (germline): SGHNT, YYREEE (reference sequence). V lost 1 base and J lost 1; bases outside the gene matches: 9. For the CDR3, the DNA is TGTGCCAGCAGCTTGTTGGGTACTAGCGGGGGCTCCCAAGAGACCCAGTACTTC. It is translated as CASSLLGTSGGSQETQYF.

The V gene is TRBV29-1, the J gene TRBJ2-5; a possible D gene is TRBD1 (5 bases). The ends were cut back, 3 bases at V and 5 bases at J, with 22 bases in the middle. The CDR3 has 16 residues. Germline V gene data show CDR1 as SQVTM and CDR2 as ANQGSEA. The CDR3 DNA is TGCAGCGTTGAGGGGCTAGTCTCGTATACTTGGGAGACCCAGTACTTC. Amino acid sequence: CSVEGLVSYTWETQYF.

The chain employs TRBV28 and TRBJ1-1; D possibly corresponds to TRBD1 (5 bases). V lost 1 base, J lost 10 bases, and 7 bases lay in between. The CDR3 is 11 amino acids. Germline V gene sequence: CDR1 MDHEN, CDR2 SYDVKM. The CDR3 is CASSLSQGAFF. The CDR3 nucleotides read TGTGCCAGCAGTTTATCGCAGGGAGCTTTCTTT.

The chain is built from TRBV14 and TRBJ2-7, with a tentative D call TRBD2 (5 bases). Germline V CDR1 and CDR2: SGHDN, FVKESK. V was cut by 1 base and J by 3 bases, with 10 bases left in between. The CDR3 has 14 amino acids. The DNA for the CDR3 is TGTGCCAGCAGCCAAGGTGAGCGGCACTACGAGCAGTACTTC. Translated, it gives CASSQGERHYEQYF.